These T cell receptor beta chains were read from a single sample in a study of beta chain features in type 1 diabetes. Sequencing used immunoSEQ multiplex PCR; TCRdb keeps in-frame clones, though not all of them. The table lists about 47,000 clones, approximately 40% of them singletons. The sample consisted of stem cell memory CD4+ T cells from blood. These receptors came from a man younger than 40 with type 1 diabetes. The CDR3 runs from the conserved cysteine through the conserved F or W. D genes are given only for firm matches. Clone size is stated in some rows and not others, as once, few, many or a class when expanded.

clone_size: once
j_call: TRBJ1-5
v_call: TRBV28
d_call: TRBD1
cdr3_nt: TGTGCCAGCAGTTTCCCCCGCGGACAGGGGAGCAATCAGCCCCAGCATTTT
cdr3_aa: CASSFPRGQGSNQPQHF

clone_size: once
j_call: TRBJ1-1
v_call: TRBV2
d_call: NA
cdr3_nt: TGTGCCAGCTCTACCTTCACGAACGCTGAAGCTTTCTTT
cdr3_aa: CASSTFTNAEAFF

clone_size: NA
j_call: TRBJ2-7
v_call: TRBV5-1
d_call: NA
cdr3_nt: TGCGCCAGCCGAGCTGGAGATTACGAGCAGTACTTC
cdr3_aa: CASRAGDYEQYF

clone_size: NA
j_call: TRBJ2-7
v_call: TRBV28
d_call: TRBD1
cdr3_nt: TGTGCCAGCAGTTTCATGGGACAGGGTTTTTACGAGCAGTACTTC
cdr3_aa: CASSFMGQGFYEQYF

clone_size: few
j_call: TRBJ2-1
v_call: TRBV4-2
d_call: TRBD2
cdr3_nt: TGTGCCAGCAGCCAAGATGGGGGGACTAGCGGGTACTCCTACAATGAGCAGTTCTTC
cdr3_aa: CASSQDGGTSGYSYNEQFF

clone_size: NA
j_call: TRBJ1-3
v_call: TRBV7-9
d_call: NA
cdr3_nt: TGTGCCAGCAGCCGAACTAACTCTGGAAACACCATATATTTT
cdr3_aa: CASSRTNSGNTIYF

clone_size: once
j_call: TRBJ1-1
v_call: TRBV10-3
d_call: TRBD1
cdr3_nt: TGTGCCATCAGGACCTCGACAGGGAAGACTGAAGCTTTCTTT
cdr3_aa: CAIRTSTGKTEAFF

clone_size: NA
j_call: TRBJ1-5
v_call: TRBV20-1
d_call: NA
cdr3_nt: TGCAGTGCTAGAGCCGGGGGGCCCCAGCATTTT
cdr3_aa: CSARAGGPQHF

clone_size: NA
j_call: TRBJ1-1
v_call: TRBV15
d_call: NA
cdr3_nt: TGTGCCACCAGCAGAGATCGAGGAGCTGAAGCTTTCTTT
cdr3_aa: CATSRDRGAEAFF

clone_size: NA
j_call: TRBJ2-1
v_call: TRBV6-1
d_call: TRBD2
cdr3_nt: TGTGCCAGCAGGGCGGGAGCCAGGTCCTACAATGAGCAGTTCTTC
cdr3_aa: CASRAGARSYNEQFF

clone_size: few
j_call: TRBJ2-3
v_call: TRBV29-1
d_call: NA
cdr3_nt: TGCAGCACACAGGTCTCGAGGCCAGATACGCAGTATTTT
cdr3_aa: CSTQVSRPDTQYF

clone_size: NA
j_call: TRBJ2-3
v_call: TRBV6-6
d_call: NA
cdr3_nt: TGTGCCAGCAGGGCAAGCACAGATACGCAGTATTTT
cdr3_aa: CASRASTDTQYF